These T cell receptor beta chains were read from a single sample in a study of shared clonotypes between healthy human individuals. Clones were sequenced by immunoSEQ multiplex PCR, and TCRdb holds only the in-frame ones, with some missing. In the table there are approximately 320,000 clones, around two thirds of which are singletons. Sequenced: memory CD4+ T cells sorted from blood. The receptors here all came from a man aged 25-45 years in good health. The CDR3 runs from the conserved cysteine through the conserved F or W. The order of the fields is D gene, CDR3 length, J gene, clone size, V gene, CDR3 DNA, CDR3 protein. The D gene is left open where the match is weak. Expanded clones get a size class; other rows say once, few or many, or leave the size out.

D gene: NA
CDR3 length: 13
J gene: TRBJ2-3
clone size: NA
V gene: TRBV29-1
CDR3 DNA: TGCAGCGTTGATCATGAGGGCCGGAATACGCAGTATTTT
CDR3 protein: CSVDHEGRNTQYF

D gene: NA
CDR3 length: 14
J gene: TRBJ2-5
clone size: NA
V gene: TRBV6-6
CDR3 DNA: TGTGCCAGCAGGACCCCACAGGGTTTAGAGACCCAGTACTTC
CDR3 protein: CASRTPQGLETQYF

D gene: NA
CDR3 length: 12
J gene: TRBJ2-5
clone size: NA
V gene: TRBV7-8
CDR3 DNA: TGTGCCAGCAGGGGCGAGTGGGAGACCCAGTACTTC
CDR3 protein: CASRGEWETQYF

D gene: NA
CDR3 length: 15
J gene: TRBJ2-2
clone size: NA
V gene: TRBV5-1
CDR3 DNA: TGCGCCAGCAGCTTTGAGACTAGACCCATCGGGGAGCTGTTTTTT
CDR3 protein: CASSFETRPIGELFF

D gene: NA
CDR3 length: 13
J gene: TRBJ1-1
clone size: few
V gene: TRBV6-1
CDR3 DNA: TGTGCCAGCAGGACGACAGTTAACACTGAAGCTTTCTTT
CDR3 protein: CASRTTVNTEAFF

D gene: NA
CDR3 length: 16
J gene: TRBJ2-3
clone size: once
V gene: TRBV5-1
CDR3 DNA: TGCGCCAGCAGCTTGGGTACGGGGGCCGGGGCAGATACGCAGTATTTT
CDR3 protein: CASSLGTGAGADTQYF

D gene: TRBD2
CDR3 length: 14
J gene: TRBJ2-7
clone size: once
V gene: TRBV7-9
CDR3 DNA: TGTGCCAGCAGCTTTGGCGGGAGTCACTACGAGCAGTACTTC
CDR3 protein: CASSFGGSHYEQYF

D gene: NA
CDR3 length: 13
J gene: TRBJ1-2
clone size: NA
V gene: TRBV7-9
CDR3 DNA: TGTGCCAGCAGCTTAAACGGGGGGTCTGGCTACACCTTC
CDR3 protein: CASSLNGGSGYTF

D gene: TRBD1
CDR3 length: 15
J gene: TRBJ2-7
clone size: NA
V gene: TRBV5-6
CDR3 DNA: TGTGCCAGCAGCTTACCGGGGACAGGATCTCACGAGCAGTACTTC
CDR3 protein: CASSLPGTGSHEQYF

D gene: TRBD1
CDR3 length: 14
J gene: TRBJ2-3
clone size: few
V gene: TRBV19
CDR3 DNA: TGTGCCACCAGGACAGGGGGTAGTACAGATACGCAGTATTTT
CDR3 protein: CATRTGGSTDTQYF

D gene: TRBD2
CDR3 length: 17
J gene: TRBJ2-7
clone size: NA
V gene: TRBV14
CDR3 DNA: TGTGCCAGCAGCCGGGGACTAGCGGGAGGGCGCTCCTACGAGCAGTACTTC
CDR3 protein: CASSRGLAGGRSYEQYF

D gene: TRBD1
CDR3 length: 15
J gene: TRBJ1-2
clone size: NA
V gene: TRBV28
CDR3 DNA: TGTGCCAGCAGTAGCTCCGGGACAGGGGACTATGGCTACACCTTC
CDR3 protein: CASSSSGTGDYGYTF

D gene: NA
CDR3 length: 15
J gene: TRBJ2-7
clone size: NA
V gene: TRBV27
CDR3 DNA: TGTGCCAGCAGTTTAAAGGGACTTGGGACCTACGAGCAGTACTTC
CDR3 protein: CASSLKGLGTYEQYF

D gene: TRBD1
CDR3 length: 15
J gene: TRBJ2-7
clone size: NA
V gene: TRBV7-8
CDR3 DNA: TGTGCCAGCAGGCTACACCGGGACAGCTCCTACGAGCAGTACTTC
CDR3 protein: CASRLHRDSSYEQYF

D gene: TRBD1
CDR3 length: 16
J gene: TRBJ1-4
clone size: many
V gene: TRBV4-1
CDR3 DNA: TGCGCCAGCAGCCAAGGAAGCGGGACAGGAAATGAAAAACTGTTTTTT
CDR3 protein: CASSQGSGTGNEKLFF

D gene: TRBD2
CDR3 length: 14
J gene: TRBJ2-7
clone size: few
V gene: TRBV5-6
CDR3 DNA: TGTGCCAGCAGCTTGACTAGCGGTACCTACGAGCAGTACTTC
CDR3 protein: CASSLTSGTYEQYF

D gene: NA
CDR3 length: 11
J gene: TRBJ2-1
clone size: NA
V gene: TRBV5-6
CDR3 DNA: TGTGCCAGCAGCGCGTACGATGAGCAGTTCTTC
CDR3 protein: CASSAYDEQFF

D gene: NA
CDR3 length: 17
J gene: TRBJ2-6
clone size: NA
V gene: TRBV18
CDR3 DNA: TGTGCCAGCTCACAACCGGGCCAACACTCTGGGGCCAACGTCCTGACTTTC
CDR3 protein: CASSQPGQHSGANVLTF

D gene: TRBD1
CDR3 length: 15
J gene: TRBJ1-5
clone size: NA
V gene: TRBV6-6
CDR3 DNA: TGTGCCAGCAGCCCTGGACAGGGAAGGAATCAGCCCCAGCATTTT
CDR3 protein: CASSPGQGRNQPQHF

D gene: NA
CDR3 length: 15
J gene: TRBJ2-3
clone size: NA
V gene: TRBV18
CDR3 DNA: TGTGCCAGCTCACCAGGACAGGGAGGGACAGATACGCAGTATTTT
CDR3 protein: CASSPGQGGTDTQYF

D gene: NA
CDR3 length: 13
J gene: TRBJ2-7
clone size: NA
V gene: TRBV28
CDR3 DNA: TGTGCCAGCAGTTTTACAGGGACCTACGAGCAGTACTTC
CDR3 protein: CASSFTGTYEQYF

D gene: NA
CDR3 length: 15
J gene: TRBJ1-4
clone size: NA
V gene: TRBV28
CDR3 DNA: TGTGCCAGCTGCCCACAAAGGGGCGTAGGAGAAAAACTGTTTTTT
CDR3 protein: CASCPQRGVGEKLFF

D gene: NA
CDR3 length: 16
J gene: TRBJ2-1
clone size: NA
V gene: TRBV7-8
CDR3 DNA: TGTGCCAGCAATCTTTACAGGTTTGGCTCCTACAATGAGCAGTTCTTC
CDR3 protein: CASNLYRFGSYNEQFF

D gene: TRBD1
CDR3 length: 15
J gene: TRBJ1-4
clone size: NA
V gene: TRBV11-2
CDR3 DNA: TGTGCCAGCAGCTCCCCGCGACAGGGAATCGGAAAACTGTTTTTT
CDR3 protein: CASSSPRQGIGKLFF

D gene: TRBD2
CDR3 length: 15
J gene: TRBJ2-5
clone size: NA
V gene: TRBV15
CDR3 DNA: TGTGCCACCTCCACTGGCGGGAGGCGGGAAGAGACCCAGTACTTC
CDR3 protein: CATSTGGRREETQYF

D gene: NA
CDR3 length: 12
J gene: TRBJ2-5
clone size: NA
V gene: TRBV5-8
CDR3 DNA: TGTGCCAGCAGCTTGGAACAGGGGACCCAGTACTTC
CDR3 protein: CASSLEQGTQYF

D gene: NA
CDR3 length: 14
J gene: TRBJ2-7
clone size: NA
V gene: TRBV7-8
CDR3 DNA: TGTGCCAGCAGCTTAGGGACAAATACCTACGAGCAGTACTTC
CDR3 protein: CASSLGTNTYEQYF

D gene: NA
CDR3 length: 18
J gene: TRBJ1-2
clone size: NA
V gene: TRBV19
CDR3 DNA: TGTGCCAGTAGTATGCCATATCTCCACGGGGACTCTAACTATGGCTACACCTTC
CDR3 protein: CASSMPYLHGDSNYGYTF

D gene: TRBD2
CDR3 length: 19
J gene: TRBJ2-1
clone size: NA
V gene: TRBV18
CDR3 DNA: TGTGCCAGCTCACCACAGGGACTAGCGGGAGTAGGGGCTAACAATGAGCAGTTCTTC
CDR3 protein: CASSPQGLAGVGANNEQFF

D gene: NA
CDR3 length: 17
J gene: TRBJ1-2
clone size: NA
V gene: TRBV28
CDR3 DNA: TGTGCCAGCCTCCTGGGAGGGGGGGCAGGAGCTAACTATGGCTACACCTTC
CDR3 protein: CASLLGGGAGANYGYTF

D gene: NA
CDR3 length: 15
J gene: TRBJ2-7
clone size: NA
V gene: TRBV7-9
CDR3 DNA: TGTGCCAGCAGCTCACTAGGGGAGAATGACTACGAGCAGTACTTC
CDR3 protein: CASSSLGENDYEQYF

D gene: TRBD1
CDR3 length: 15
J gene: TRBJ1-4
clone size: NA
V gene: TRBV18
CDR3 DNA: TGTGCCAGCTCGTACGACAGGGGTCCTAATGAAAAACTGTTTTTT
CDR3 protein: CASSYDRGPNEKLFF

D gene: NA
CDR3 length: 12
J gene: TRBJ2-3
clone size: once
V gene: TRBV14
CDR3 DNA: TGTGCCAGCAGCCATAAGGCCAATACGCAGTATTTT
CDR3 protein: CASSHKANTQYF

D gene: NA
CDR3 length: 12
J gene: TRBJ1-2
clone size: few
V gene: TRBV7-2
CDR3 DNA: TGTGCCAGCAGCCCCGACGGGTATGGCTACACCTTC
CDR3 protein: CASSPDGYGYTF